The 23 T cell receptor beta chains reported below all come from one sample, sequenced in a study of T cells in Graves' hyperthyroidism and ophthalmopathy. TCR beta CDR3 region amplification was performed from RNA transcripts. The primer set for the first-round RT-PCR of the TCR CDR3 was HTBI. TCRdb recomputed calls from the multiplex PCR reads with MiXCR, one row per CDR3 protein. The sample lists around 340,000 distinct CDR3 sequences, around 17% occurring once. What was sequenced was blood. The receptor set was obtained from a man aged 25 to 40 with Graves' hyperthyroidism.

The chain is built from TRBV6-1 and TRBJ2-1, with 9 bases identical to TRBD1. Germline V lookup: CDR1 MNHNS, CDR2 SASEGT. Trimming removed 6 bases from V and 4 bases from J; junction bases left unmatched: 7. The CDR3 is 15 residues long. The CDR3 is CASSRGTGTYNEQFF. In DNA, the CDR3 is TGTGCCAGCAGCCGAGGGACAGGGACATACAATGAGCAGTTCTTC.

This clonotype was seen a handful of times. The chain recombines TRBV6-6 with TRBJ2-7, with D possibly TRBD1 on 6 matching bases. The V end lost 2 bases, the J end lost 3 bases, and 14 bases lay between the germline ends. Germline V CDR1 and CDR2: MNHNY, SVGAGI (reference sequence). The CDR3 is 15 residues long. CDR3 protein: CASSYQRTEFYEQYF. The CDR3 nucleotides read TGTGCCAGCAGTTACCAGAGGACAGAGTTCTACGAGCAGTACTTC.

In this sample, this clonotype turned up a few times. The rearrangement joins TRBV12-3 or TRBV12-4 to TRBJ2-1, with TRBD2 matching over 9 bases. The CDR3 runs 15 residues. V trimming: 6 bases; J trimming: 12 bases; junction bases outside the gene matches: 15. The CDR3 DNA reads TGTGCCAGCAGAATAGCGGGAGTTCACCTCTTCGGGCAGTTCTTC. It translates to CASRIAGVHLFGQFF.

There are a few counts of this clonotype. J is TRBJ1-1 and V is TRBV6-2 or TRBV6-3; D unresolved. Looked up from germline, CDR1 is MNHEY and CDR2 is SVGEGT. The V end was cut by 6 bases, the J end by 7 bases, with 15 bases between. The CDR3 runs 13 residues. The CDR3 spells CASRINRVLEAFF. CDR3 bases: TGTGCCAGCAGGATTAACCGGGTACTTGAAGCTTTCTTT.

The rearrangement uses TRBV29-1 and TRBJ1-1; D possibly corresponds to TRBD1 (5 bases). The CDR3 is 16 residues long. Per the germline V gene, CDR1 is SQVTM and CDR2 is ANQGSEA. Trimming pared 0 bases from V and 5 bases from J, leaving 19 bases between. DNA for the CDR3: TGCAGCGTTGAAGATCGGGGACTAATAAAGGGTACTGAAGCTTTCTTT. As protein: CSVEDRGLIKGTEAFF.

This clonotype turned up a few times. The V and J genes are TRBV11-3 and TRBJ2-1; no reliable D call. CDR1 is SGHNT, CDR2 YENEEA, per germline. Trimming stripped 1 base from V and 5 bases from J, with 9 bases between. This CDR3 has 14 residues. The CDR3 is CASSLVLSNNEQFF. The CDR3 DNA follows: TGTGCCAGCAGCTTAGTTTTAAGCAACAATGAGCAGTTCTTC.

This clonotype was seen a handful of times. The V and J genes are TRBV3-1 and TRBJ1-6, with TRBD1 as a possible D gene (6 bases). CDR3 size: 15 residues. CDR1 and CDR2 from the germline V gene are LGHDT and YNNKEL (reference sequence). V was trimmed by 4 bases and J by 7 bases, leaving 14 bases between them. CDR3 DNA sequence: TGTGCCAGCAGCCGCGTGTGGGGGCGGAATTCACCCCTCCACTTT. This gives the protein CASSRVWGRNSPLHF. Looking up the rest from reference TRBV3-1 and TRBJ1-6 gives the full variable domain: DTAVSQTPKYLVTQMGNDKSIKCEQNLGHDTMYWYKQDSKKFLKIMFSYNNKELIINETVPNRFSPKSPDKAHLNLHINSLELGDSAVYFCASSRVWGRNSPLHFGNGTRLTVT.

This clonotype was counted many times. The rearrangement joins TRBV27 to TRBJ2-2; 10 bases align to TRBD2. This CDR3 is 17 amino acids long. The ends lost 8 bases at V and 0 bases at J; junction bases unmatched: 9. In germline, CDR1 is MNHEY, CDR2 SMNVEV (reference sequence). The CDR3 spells CASQRTSGGANTGELFF. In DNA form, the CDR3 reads TGTGCCAGCCAAAGGACTAGCGGAGGCGCGAACACCGGGGAGCTGTTTTTT.

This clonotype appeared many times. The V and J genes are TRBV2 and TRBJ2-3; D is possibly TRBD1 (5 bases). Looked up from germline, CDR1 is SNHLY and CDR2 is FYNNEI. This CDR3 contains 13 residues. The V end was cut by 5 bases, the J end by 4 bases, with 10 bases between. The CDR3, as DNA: TGTGCCAGCAGTCAGGGTGGTGCAGATACGCAGTATTTT. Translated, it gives CASSQGGADTQYF.

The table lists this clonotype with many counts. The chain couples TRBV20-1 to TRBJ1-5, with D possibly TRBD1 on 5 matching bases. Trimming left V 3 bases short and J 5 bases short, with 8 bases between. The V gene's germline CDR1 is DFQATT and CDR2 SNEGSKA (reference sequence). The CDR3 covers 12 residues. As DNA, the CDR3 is TGCAGTGCTAGGGGGGGGTATCAGCCCCAGCATTTT. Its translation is CSARGGYQPQHF.

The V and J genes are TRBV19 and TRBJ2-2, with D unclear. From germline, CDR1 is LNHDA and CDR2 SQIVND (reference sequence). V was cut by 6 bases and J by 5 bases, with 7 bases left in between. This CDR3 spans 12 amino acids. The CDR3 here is CASRSGTGELFF. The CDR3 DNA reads TGTGCCAGTAGGAGTGGGACCGGGGAGCTGTTTTTT. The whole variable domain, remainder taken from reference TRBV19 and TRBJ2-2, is DGGITQSPKYLFRKEGQNVTLSCEQNLNHDAMYWYRQDPGQGLRLIYYSQIVNDFQKGDIAEGYSVSREKKESFPLTVTSAQKNPTAFYLCASRSGTGELFFGEGSRLTVL.

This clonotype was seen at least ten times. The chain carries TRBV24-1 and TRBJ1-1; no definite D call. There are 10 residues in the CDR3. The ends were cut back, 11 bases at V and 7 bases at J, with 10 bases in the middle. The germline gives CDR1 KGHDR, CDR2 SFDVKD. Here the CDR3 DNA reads TGTGCCAAAGGACGGAGTGAAGCTTTCTTT. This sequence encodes CAKGRSEAFF.

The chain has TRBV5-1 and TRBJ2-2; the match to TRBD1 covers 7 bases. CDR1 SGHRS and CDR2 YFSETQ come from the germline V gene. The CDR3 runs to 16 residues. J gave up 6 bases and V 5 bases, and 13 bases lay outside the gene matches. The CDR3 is CASSFYRGVPAGELFF. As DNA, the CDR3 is TGCGCCAGCAGTTTTTACAGGGGTGTCCCGGCCGGGGAGCTGTTTTTT.

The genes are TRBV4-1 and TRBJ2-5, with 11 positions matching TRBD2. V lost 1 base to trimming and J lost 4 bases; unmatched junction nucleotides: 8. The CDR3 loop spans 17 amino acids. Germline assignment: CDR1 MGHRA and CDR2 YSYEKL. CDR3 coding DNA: TGCGCCAGCAGCCAAGGACATAGCGGGAGGGCCATAGAGACCCAGTACTTC. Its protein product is CASSQGHSGRAIETQYF.

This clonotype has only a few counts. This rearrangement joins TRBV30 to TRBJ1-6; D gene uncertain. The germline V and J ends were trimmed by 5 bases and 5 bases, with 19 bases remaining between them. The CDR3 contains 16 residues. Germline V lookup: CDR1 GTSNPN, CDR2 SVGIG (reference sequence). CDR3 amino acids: CAWYDPLSDDNSPLHF. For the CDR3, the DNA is TGTGCCTGGTATGACCCCCTCTCGGATGATAATTCACCCCTCCACTTT.

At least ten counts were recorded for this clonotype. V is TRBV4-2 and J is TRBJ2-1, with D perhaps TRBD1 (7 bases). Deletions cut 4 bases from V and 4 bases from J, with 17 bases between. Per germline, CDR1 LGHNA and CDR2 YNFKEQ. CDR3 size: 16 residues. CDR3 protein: CASSLVGQGGYNEQFF. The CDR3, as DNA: TGTGCCAGCAGCCTTGTCGGGCAGGGGGGTTACAATGAGCAGTTCTTC.

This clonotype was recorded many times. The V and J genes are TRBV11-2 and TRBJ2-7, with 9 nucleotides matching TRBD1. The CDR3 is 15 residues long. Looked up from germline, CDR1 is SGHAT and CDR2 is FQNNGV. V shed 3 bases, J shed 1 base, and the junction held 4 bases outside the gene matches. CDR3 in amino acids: CASSFSGQGSYEQYF. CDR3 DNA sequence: TGTGCCAGCAGCTTCTCCGGACAGGGGTCCTACGAGCAGTACTTC.

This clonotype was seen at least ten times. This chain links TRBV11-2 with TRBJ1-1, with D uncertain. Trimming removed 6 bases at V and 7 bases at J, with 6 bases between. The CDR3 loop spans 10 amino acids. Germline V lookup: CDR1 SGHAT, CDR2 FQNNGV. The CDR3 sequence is CASSSIEAFF. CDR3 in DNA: TGTGCCAGCAGTTCAATTGAAGCTTTCTTT. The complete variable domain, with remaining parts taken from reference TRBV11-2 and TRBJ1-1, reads EAGVAQSPRYKIIEKRQSVAFWCNPISGHATLYWYQQILGQGPKLLIQFQNNGVVDDSQLPKDRFSAERLKGVDSTLKIQPAKLEDSAVYLCASSSIEAFFGQGTRLTVV.

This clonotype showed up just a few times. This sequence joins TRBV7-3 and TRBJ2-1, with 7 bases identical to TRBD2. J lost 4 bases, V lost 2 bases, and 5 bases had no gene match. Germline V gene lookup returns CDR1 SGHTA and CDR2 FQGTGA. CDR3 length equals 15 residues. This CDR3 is CASSLDGGGYNEQFF. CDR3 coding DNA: TGTGCCAGCAGCTTAGATGGCGGGGGATACAATGAGCAGTTCTTC.

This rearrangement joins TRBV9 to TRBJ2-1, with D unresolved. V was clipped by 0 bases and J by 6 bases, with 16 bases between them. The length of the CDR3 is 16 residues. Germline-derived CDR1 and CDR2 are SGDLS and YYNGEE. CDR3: CASSVDKLNPTNEQFF. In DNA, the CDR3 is TGTGCCAGCAGCGTAGATAAGCTTAATCCCACCAATGAGCAGTTCTTC.

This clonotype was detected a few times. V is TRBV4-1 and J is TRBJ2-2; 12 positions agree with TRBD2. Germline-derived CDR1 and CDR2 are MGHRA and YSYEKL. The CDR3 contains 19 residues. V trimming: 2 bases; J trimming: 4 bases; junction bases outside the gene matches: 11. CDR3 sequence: CASSQMGLAGGGGTGELFF. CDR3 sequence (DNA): TGCGCCAGCAGCCAAATGGGACTAGCGGGTGGGGGCGGCACCGGGGAGCTGTTTTTT.

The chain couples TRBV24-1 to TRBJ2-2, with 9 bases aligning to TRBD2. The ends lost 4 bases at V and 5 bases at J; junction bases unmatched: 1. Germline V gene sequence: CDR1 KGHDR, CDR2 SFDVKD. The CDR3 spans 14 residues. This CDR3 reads CATSELAGTGELFF. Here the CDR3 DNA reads TGTGCCACCAGTGAGCTAGCGGGGACCGGGGAGCTGTTTTTT.

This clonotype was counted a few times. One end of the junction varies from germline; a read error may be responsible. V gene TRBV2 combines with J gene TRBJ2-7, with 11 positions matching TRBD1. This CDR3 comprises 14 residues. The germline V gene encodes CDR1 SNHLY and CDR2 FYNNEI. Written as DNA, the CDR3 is TGCGCCAGCAGCCCGGGACAGGGGGTCCACGAGCAGTACTTC. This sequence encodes CASSPGQGVHEQYF.